The sample holds a few counts of the clone carrying this T cell receptor (beta chain). Its antigen remains unidentified. This sample is drawn from a study of T cells in Graves' hyperthyroidism and ophthalmopathy. Exclusion followed for patients with uncontrolled infection, other autoimmune disease, pregnancy or lactation. Orbital computed tomography, thyroid ultrasound, serum thyroxine and TRAb, and clinical symptoms together informed the diagnoses. The PBMCs had their origin in approximately 10 ml of fresh peripheral blood. The germline V gene encodes CDR1 KGHSH and CDR2 LQKENI. Trimming left V 3 bases short and J 4 bases short, with 18 bases between. This CDR3 has 17 amino acids. Researchers amplified the TCR beta CDR3 regions from RNA transcripts. HTBI primers drove first-round RT-PCR of the TCR CDR3. TCRdb recomputed calls from the multiplex PCR reads with MiXCR, one row per CDR3 protein. This table holds approximately 720,000 distinct CDR3 sequences, 15% to 20% found once.

Study results and limitations: Most clonotypes that expanded in the thyroid above 0.001 also showed up in blood.

Sequenced: blood. The sequence came from a woman in her forties or fifties with Graves' hyperthyroidism that later progressed to Graves' ophthalmopathy. The chain employs TRBV18 and TRBJ2-2; D not certain. CDR3: CASSPRELPGITGELFF. As DNA, the CDR3 is TGTGCCAGCTCACCGCGCGAGCTGCCTGGGATCACCGGGGAGCTGTTTTTT. The full variable domain, its missing parts supplied by reference TRBV18 and TRBJ2-2, is NAGVMQNPRHLVRRRGQEARLRCSPMKGHSHVYWYRQLPEEGLKFMVYLQKENIIDESGMPKERFSAEFPKEGPSILRIQQVVRGDSAAYFCASSPRELPGITGELFFGEGSRLTVL.